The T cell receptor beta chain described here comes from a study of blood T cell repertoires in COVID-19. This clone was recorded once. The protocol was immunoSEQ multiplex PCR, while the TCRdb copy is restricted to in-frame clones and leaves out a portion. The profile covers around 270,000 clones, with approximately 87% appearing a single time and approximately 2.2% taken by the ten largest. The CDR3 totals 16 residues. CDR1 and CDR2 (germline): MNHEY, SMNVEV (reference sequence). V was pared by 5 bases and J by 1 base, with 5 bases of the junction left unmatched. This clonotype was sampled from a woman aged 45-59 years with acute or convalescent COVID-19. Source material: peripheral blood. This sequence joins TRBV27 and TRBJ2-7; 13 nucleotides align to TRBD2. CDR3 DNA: TGTGCCAGCAGTCGACTAGCGGGAGGATTGTCCTACGAGCAGTACTTC. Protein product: CASSRLAGGLSYEQYF.